These T cell receptor beta chains were read from a single sample in a study of T cell changes during pregnancy in multiple sclerosis. Here immunoSEQ multiplex PCR was the method, and the copy in TCRdb shows in-frame clones only, minus some. The table lists 70,000 to 95,000 clones, just under 95% of them singletons. The sequencing used peripheral blood, collected in the first trimester of pregnancy. All receptors derive from a female donor with multiple sclerosis, enrolled in a pregnancy study. Both conserved end residues are part of each CDR3. D genes are given only for firm matches. The listing skips clone size in some rows; elsewhere it reads once, few, many or a size class.

j_gene,d_gene,abundance,v_gene,CDR3nt,CDR3aa
TRBJ2-1,TRBD1,once,TRBV27,TGTGCCAGCGCGGGACAGGACTACAATGAGCAGTTCTTC,CASAGQDYNEQFF
TRBJ1-1,.,.,TRBV19,TGTGCCAGTAGGACGGGATTTCGGGGGAAGGTGGGCACTGAAGCTTTCTTT,CASRTGFRGKVGTEAFF
TRBJ1-5,.,.,TRBV7-9,TGTGCCAGCAGCCTCCAGGGAAGCAATCAGCCCCAGCATTTT,CASSLQGSNQPQHF
TRBJ2-1,.,.,TRBV27,TGTGCCAGCAGTTTATGGGGCTCGACAAACAATGAGCAGTTCTTC,CASSLWGSTNNEQFF
TRBJ2-3,TRBD2,.,TRBV6-1,TGTGCCAGCAGTGTAGGACTAGCGGGGGGGATGGCAGATACGCAGTATTTT,CASSVGLAGGMADTQYF
TRBJ2-1,.,.,TRBV9,TGTGCCAGCAGCGTAGTGGGGCTTGGTGAGCAGTTCTTC,CASSVVGLGEQFF
TRBJ1-5,.,.,TRBV27,TGTGCCAGCAGGTCCGGGGGACCCAATCAGCCCCAGCATTTT,CASRSGGPNQPQHF
TRBJ2-3,TRBD2,.,TRBV7-3,TGTGCCAGCAGCTACCTCCCGGGGGGGGGAGGGGATACGCAGTATTTT,CASSYLPGGGGDTQYF
TRBJ1-1,TRBD1,.,TRBV9,TGTGCCAGCAGCGTAGCCACAGGGGGGAACACTGAAGCTTTCTTT,CASSVATGGNTEAFF
TRBJ2-7,TRBD1,.,TRBV10-3,TGTGCCATCAGTGTTAGGACAGGGACCTACGAGCAGTACTTC,CAISVRTGTYEQYF
TRBJ1-2,.,.,TRBV6-1,TGTGCCAGCAGTGAAGCCGGACAGACCTATGGCTACACCTTC,CASSEAGQTYGYTF
TRBJ2-2,TRBD1,.,TRBV7-2,TGTGCCAGCAGCTGGGATCCGGGACAGGGGGCGGAGAACACCGGGGAGCTGTTTTTT,CASSWDPGQGAENTGELFF
TRBJ2-6,.,.,TRBV4-1,TGCGCCAGCAGACAAGGCCAGGGTTCTGGGGCCAACGTCCTGACTTTC,CASRQGQGSGANVLTF
TRBJ1-2,.,.,TRBV11-2,TGTGCCAGCAGCTTCGGGGGAAGTCGGGTTAGGAACTATGGCTACACCTTC,CASSFGGSRVRNYGYTF
TRBJ1-5,.,.,TRBV19,TGTGCCAGTTTGGACGGACAATCAGAGAGGCCCCAGCATTTT,CASLDGQSERPQHF
TRBJ1-2,TRBD1,.,TRBV4-2,TGTGCCAGCACCCCTCTAACAGGGGCTTATGGCTACACCTTC,CASTPLTGAYGYTF
TRBJ2-3,.,.,TRBV6-1,TGTGCCAGCAGTCCGCCCGCTGAGGGAGATACGCAGTATTTT,CASSPPAEGDTQYF
TRBJ2-2,.,.,TRBV7-9,TGTGCCAGCAGCCCCCAACAGGGCGGCGGTACCGGGGAGCTGTTTTTT,CASSPQQGGGTGELFF
TRBJ2-1,TRBD2,.,TRBV12-5,TGTGCTAGTGGTTCGGGACTAGCGGGGGAGAGGGGCCATGAGCAGTTCTTC,CASGSGLAGERGHEQFF
TRBJ2-7,.,.,TRBV11-3,TGTGCCAGCAGCTCAGGGGCCACCTACGAGCAGTACTTC,CASSSGATYEQYF
TRBJ2-7,.,once,TRBV11-2,TGTGCCAGCAGCTTAATTCGTAGTAACTCCTACGAGCAGTACTTC,CASSLIRSNSYEQYF
TRBJ1-6,TRBD1,.,TRBV7-9,TGTGCCACCGAAGGACAGGGGCATTCACCCCTCCACTTT,CATEGQGHSPLHF
TRBJ1-6,.,.,TRBV5-1,TGCGCCAGCAGCTTGGACAGGGCGGGTAATTCACCCCTCCACTTT,CASSLDRAGNSPLHF
TRBJ1-2,TRBD1,.,TRBV18,TGTGCCAGCTCGAAGGGACAGAACTATGGCTACACCTTC,CASSKGQNYGYTF
TRBJ2-7,.,.,TRBV21-1,TGTGCCAGCAGCAAACATCTCTCGGGGAGTGACGAGCAGTACTTC,CASSKHLSGSDEQYF
TRBJ1-5,.,.,TRBV5-6,TGTGCCAGCAGCTTGGGTGGAGAATACAATCAGCCCCAGCATTTT,CASSLGGEYNQPQHF
TRBJ2-5,.,.,TRBV7-8,TGTGCCAGCAGCGGACTTCGGCGGCAGACCCAAGAGACCCAGTACTTC,CASSGLRRQTQETQYF
TRBJ2-3,.,.,TRBV11-3,TGTGCCAGCAGCTTAGCTGAACAGGCATCTACGCAGTATTTT,CASSLAEQASTQYF
TRBJ1-2,.,.,TRBV27,TGTGCCAGCAGTCCAACGACCCCCCGGGGCTATGGCTACACCTTC,CASSPTTPRGYGYTF
TRBJ1-1,.,.,TRBV9,TGTGCCAGCAGCGTACAACCAGATGGACGGGAGCTTGTGAACACTGAAGCTTTCTTT,CASSVQPDGRELVNTEAFF
TRBJ1-4,.,.,TRBV6-1,TGTGCCAGCAGTGAGAGGGCAGGGGAAGAAAAACTGTTTTTT,CASSERAGEEKLFF
TRBJ1-5,.,once,TRBV14,TGTGCCAGCAGTTGGGGGCTACAGGCGCCCCAGCATTTT,CASSWGLQAPQHF
TRBJ2-7,.,once,TRBV11-1,TGTGCCAGCAGCCACGGGACTCCCTACGAGCAGTACTTC,CASSHGTPYEQYF
TRBJ1-2,.,.,TRBV5-1,TGCGCCAGCAGCTTAAGACAGACTCTTCCCTATGGCTACACCTTC,CASSLRQTLPYGYTF